Listed below are T cell receptor beta chains from one sample, sequenced in a study of response to subunit inactivated influenza vaccine. MiXCR, run by TCRdb on the RT-PCR reads, gives a single entry per CDR3 protein. In the table there are 550,000 to 600,000 distinct CDR3 sequences, 10% to 15% of which are singletons. This specimen was PBMCs from blood, taken on the day of vaccination. The origin of the receptors is a man aged 45-65 years who received an inactivated influenza vaccine. CDR3s include the opening cysteine and the closing phenylalanine or tryptophan. The order of the fields is clone size, J gene, CDR3 length, V gene, D gene, CDR3 protein, CDR3 DNA. The D gene is left open where the match is weak. Expanded clones get a size class; other rows say once, few or many, or leave the size out.

clone_size: .; j_call: TRBJ2-5; cdr3_length: 13; v_call: TRBV12-3/TRBV12-4; d_call: .; cdr3_aa: CASSGGAVETQYF; cdr3_nt: TGTGCCAGCAGTGGGGGGGCGGTAGAGACCCAGTACTTC
clone_size: .; j_call: TRBJ2-7; cdr3_length: 16; v_call: TRBV28; d_call: .; cdr3_aa: CASSFWGGGVSYEQYF; cdr3_nt: TGTGCCAGCAGTTTTTGGGGAGGGGGGGTCTCCTACGAGCAGTACTTC
clone_size: few; j_call: TRBJ2-2; cdr3_length: 14; v_call: TRBV7-2; d_call: TRBD2; cdr3_aa: CASSLGTRTGELFF; cdr3_nt: TGTGCCAGCAGCTTGGGGACTAGAACCGGGGAGCTGTTTTTT
clone_size: .; j_call: TRBJ2-5; cdr3_length: 16; v_call: TRBV5-1; d_call: .; cdr3_aa: CASSSGNFGYQETQYF; cdr3_nt: TGCGCCAGCAGCTCTGGTAATTTTGGGTACCAAGAGACCCAGTACTTC
clone_size: few; j_call: TRBJ1-5; cdr3_length: 20; v_call: TRBV20-1; d_call: .; cdr3_aa: CSALFPTGSKGGGSNQPQHF; cdr3_nt: TGCAGTGCTCTATTCCCTACCGGTAGCAAAGGGGGAGGGAGCAATCAGCCCCAGCATTTT
clone_size: few; j_call: TRBJ2-5; cdr3_length: 14; v_call: TRBV3-1; d_call: .; cdr3_aa: CASSLRTVQETQYF; cdr3_nt: TGTGCCAGCAGCCTAAGGACAGTTCAAGAGACCCAGTACTTC
clone_size: .; j_call: TRBJ2-5; cdr3_length: 14; v_call: TRBV29-1; d_call: .; cdr3_aa: CSVEGGRGMGTQYF; cdr3_nt: TGCAGCGTTGAAGGGGGACGGGGGATGGGGACCCAGTACTTC
clone_size: many; j_call: TRBJ2-2; cdr3_length: 15; v_call: TRBV5-1; d_call: .; cdr3_aa: CASSVRTANTGELFF; cdr3_nt: TGCGCCAGCAGCGTAAGGACAGCGAACACCGGGGAGCTGTTTTTT
clone_size: few; j_call: TRBJ2-1; cdr3_length: 12; v_call: TRBV10-3; d_call: TRBD1; cdr3_aa: CAMRRDSNEQFF; cdr3_nt: TGTGCCATGCGTCGGGACAGCAATGAGCAGTTCTTC
clone_size: .; j_call: TRBJ2-7; cdr3_length: 14; v_call: TRBV5-6; d_call: TRBD2; cdr3_aa: CASTASGRAYEQYF; cdr3_nt: TGTGCCAGCACCGCTAGCGGGAGGGCCTACGAGCAGTACTTC
clone_size: .; j_call: TRBJ2-7; cdr3_length: 14; v_call: TRBV20-1; d_call: .; cdr3_aa: CSARDPWGLNEQYF; cdr3_nt: TGCAGTGCTAGAGATCCGTGGGGGTTGAACGAGCAGTACTTC
clone_size: .; j_call: TRBJ1-1; cdr3_length: 13; v_call: TRBV6-2/TRBV6-3; d_call: .; cdr3_aa: CASSYGTLSQAFF; cdr3_nt: TGTGCCAGCAGTTACGGGACCCTATCTCAAGCTTTCTTT
clone_size: many; j_call: TRBJ1-6; cdr3_length: 15; v_call: TRBV20-1; d_call: .; cdr3_aa: CSASDSRRPNSPLHF; cdr3_nt: TGCAGTGCTAGTGATAGTAGAAGGCCTAATTCACCCCTCCACTTT
clone_size: many; j_call: TRBJ2-7; cdr3_length: 14; v_call: TRBV6-2/TRBV6-3; d_call: .; cdr3_aa: CASAAGQLSYEQYF; cdr3_nt: TGTGCCAGTGCCGCGGGACAGCTCTCCTACGAGCAGTACTTC
clone_size: .; j_call: TRBJ2-7; cdr3_length: 14; v_call: TRBV5-1; d_call: .; cdr3_aa: CASSSKEFTGEQYF; cdr3_nt: TGCGCCAGCAGCTCAAAAGAATTTACGGGGGAGCAGTACTTC
clone_size: .; j_call: TRBJ2-7; cdr3_length: 14; v_call: TRBV28; d_call: .; cdr3_aa: CASSLGLSGYEQYF; cdr3_nt: TGTGCCAGCAGTCTGGGCCTCTCGGGATACGAGCAGTACTTC
clone_size: .; j_call: TRBJ1-2; cdr3_length: 12; v_call: TRBV7-2; d_call: .; cdr3_aa: CASSLATYGYTF; cdr3_nt: TGTGCCAGCAGCTTAGCTACATATGGCTACACCTTC
clone_size: .; j_call: TRBJ2-4; cdr3_length: 15; v_call: TRBV15; d_call: .; cdr3_aa: CATSREGAAKNIQYF; cdr3_nt: TGTGCCACCAGCAGAGAGGGGGCTGCCAAAAACATTCAGTACTTC
clone_size: many; j_call: TRBJ2-7; cdr3_length: 14; v_call: TRBV6-2/TRBV6-3; d_call: .; cdr3_aa: CASSDTRGIYEQYF; cdr3_nt: TGTGCCAGCAGTGACACGCGCGGGATCTACGAGCAGTACTTC
clone_size: .; j_call: TRBJ1-3; cdr3_length: 13; v_call: TRBV4-3; d_call: .; cdr3_aa: CASSPPAGNTIYF; cdr3_nt: TGCGCCAGCAGCCCCCCGGCCGGAAACACCATATATTTT
clone_size: few; j_call: TRBJ2-3; cdr3_length: 15; v_call: TRBV9; d_call: .; cdr3_aa: CASSVDGSRTDTQYF; cdr3_nt: TGTGCCAGCAGCGTAGATGGGAGTCGCACAGATACGCAGTATTTT
clone_size: .; j_call: TRBJ2-1; cdr3_length: 13; v_call: TRBV20-1; d_call: .; cdr3_aa: CSARQSSYNEQFF; cdr3_nt: TGCAGTGCTCGACAGAGCTCCTACAATGAGCAGTTCTTC
clone_size: .; j_call: TRBJ2-3; cdr3_length: 16; v_call: TRBV2; d_call: TRBD2; cdr3_aa: CASSSGRGSSTDTQYF; cdr3_nt: TGTGCCAGCAGTTCGGGGCGGGGGTCGAGCACAGATACGCAGTATTTT
clone_size: few; j_call: TRBJ2-1; cdr3_length: 16; v_call: TRBV11-2; d_call: TRBD2; cdr3_aa: CASSLDAGAVYNEQFF; cdr3_nt: TGTGCCAGCAGCTTAGATGCGGGAGCGGTCTACAATGAGCAGTTCTTC
clone_size: many; j_call: TRBJ2-3; cdr3_length: 16; v_call: TRBV7-9; d_call: .; cdr3_aa: CASSFQTGASTDTQYF; cdr3_nt: TGTGCCAGCAGCTTTCAGACAGGCGCTAGCACAGATACGCAGTATTTT
clone_size: few; j_call: TRBJ2-3; cdr3_length: 16; v_call: TRBV20-1; d_call: TRBD2; cdr3_aa: CSAPNRLAGYTDTQYF; cdr3_nt: TGCAGTGCTCCCAACAGACTAGCGGGGTACACAGATACGCAGTATTTT
clone_size: few; j_call: TRBJ2-1; cdr3_length: 13; v_call: TRBV7-2; d_call: .; cdr3_aa: CASSSESRFEQFF; cdr3_nt: TGTGCCAGCAGCTCTGAATCGAGGTTTGAGCAGTTCTTC
clone_size: few; j_call: TRBJ2-1; cdr3_length: 12; v_call: TRBV12-3/TRBV12-4; d_call: .; cdr3_aa: CASSLPPLQQFF; cdr3_nt: TGTGCCAGCAGTTTGCCCCCCCTACAGCAGTTCTTC
clone_size: few; j_call: TRBJ1-1; cdr3_length: 19; v_call: TRBV11-1; d_call: TRBD1; cdr3_aa: CASSWRSRDSGTLNTEAFF; cdr3_nt: TGTGCCAGCAGCTGGAGGAGCCGGGACAGTGGGACCCTGAACACTGAAGCTTTCTTT
clone_size: few; j_call: TRBJ2-5; cdr3_length: 15; v_call: TRBV28; d_call: TRBD1; cdr3_aa: CASQLRDSHQETQYF; cdr3_nt: TGTGCCAGCCAGTTAAGGGACAGCCACCAAGAGACCCAGTACTTC
clone_size: few; j_call: TRBJ2-1; cdr3_length: 18; v_call: TRBV14; d_call: TRBD2; cdr3_aa: CASSPGLAGGRVLDEQFF; cdr3_nt: TGTGCCAGCAGCCCCGGACTAGCGGGAGGAAGGGTGTTGGATGAGCAGTTCTTC
clone_size: .; j_call: TRBJ2-3; cdr3_length: 19; v_call: TRBV30; d_call: TRBD1; cdr3_aa: CAWSVLMGQGAVASDTQYF; cdr3_nt: TGTGCCTGGAGTGTATTGATGGGACAGGGAGCCGTAGCCTCAGATACGCAGTATTTT
clone_size: .; j_call: TRBJ2-3; cdr3_length: 19; v_call: TRBV6-5; d_call: TRBD2; cdr3_aa: CASSYSGLAGLSSTDTQYF; cdr3_nt: TGTGCCAGCAGTTACTCGGGTCTAGCGGGCCTATCTAGCACAGATACGCAGTATTTT
clone_size: few; j_call: TRBJ2-7; cdr3_length: 14; v_call: TRBV5-5; d_call: .; cdr3_aa: CASSLAVFPYEQYF; cdr3_nt: TGTGCCAGCAGCTTGGCAGTGTTCCCCTACGAGCAGTACTTC
clone_size: few; j_call: TRBJ1-6; cdr3_length: 15; v_call: TRBV20-1; d_call: .; cdr3_aa: CSARVGPGGDSPLHF; cdr3_nt: TGCAGTGCTCGGGTAGGGCCGGGGGGTGATTCACCCCTCCACTTT
clone_size: many; j_call: TRBJ2-4; cdr3_length: 12; v_call: TRBV29-1; d_call: .; cdr3_aa: CSARGFKNIQYF; cdr3_nt: TGCAGCGCGAGGGGCTTCAAAAACATTCAGTACTTC
clone_size: few; j_call: TRBJ2-3; cdr3_length: 16; v_call: TRBV14; d_call: .; cdr3_aa: CASSHGRQPHLDTQYF; cdr3_nt: TGTGCCAGCAGCCATGGTCGGCAGCCCCACCTAGATACGCAGTATTTT
clone_size: many; j_call: TRBJ1-5; cdr3_length: 14; v_call: TRBV28; d_call: TRBD1; cdr3_aa: CASRTGSSNQPQHF; cdr3_nt: TGTGCCAGCCGGACAGGGTCTAGCAATCAGCCCCAGCATTTT
clone_size: .; j_call: TRBJ2-1; cdr3_length: 15; v_call: TRBV12-3/TRBV12-4; d_call: .; cdr3_aa: CASSQRGTNLGEQFF; cdr3_nt: TGTGCCAGCAGTCAACGGGGGACCAACCTTGGTGAGCAGTTCTTC
clone_size: few; j_call: TRBJ2-1; cdr3_length: 14; v_call: TRBV12-3/TRBV12-4; d_call: .; cdr3_aa: CASSIMWGGDEQFF; cdr3_nt: TGTGCCAGCAGTATCATGTGGGGGGGCGATGAGCAGTTCTTC
clone_size: few; j_call: TRBJ2-3; cdr3_length: 16; v_call: TRBV20-1; d_call: .; cdr3_aa: CSANPGDTGFTDTQYF; cdr3_nt: TGCAGTGCTAACCCGGGGGACACGGGTTTCACAGATACGCAGTATTTT
clone_size: .; j_call: TRBJ2-7; cdr3_length: 15; v_call: TRBV27; d_call: TRBD2; cdr3_aa: CASRRIAGGEYEQYF; cdr3_nt: TGTGCCAGCCGACGCATAGCGGGAGGAGAATACGAGCAGTACTTC